The 12 T cell receptor beta chains presented below share a single source sample, sequenced in a study of T-cell memory formation after mild COVID-19. TCRdb analysed the 5' RACE reads with MiXCR anew, one entry per CDR3 protein. This table holds around 99,000 distinct CDR3 sequences, 13% to 15% found once. Sample: PBMCs or a T cell subset sorted from them (not recorded which). The source of these receptors is a man aged 18 to 30 who had mild COVID-19 (a few samples of this study predate the infection). Cell type and time point are not known.

The V and J genes are TRBV9 and TRBJ2-5, with D perhaps given as TRBD1 or TRBD2 (5 bases each). Germline CDR1 reads SGDLS; CDR2 reads YYNGEE. Trimming cost V 3 bases and J 1 base, with 19 bases left between them. CDR3 length: 17 amino acids. The CDR3 loop reads CASSAGDQTETQETQYF. The CDR3 region has the DNA TGTGCCAGCAGCGCTGGGGACCAGACAGAGACCCAAGAGACCCAGTACTTC.

Written as DNA, the CDR3 is TGTGCCAGTAGTATAGTGGAGACTGAGCAGTTCTTC. The encoded protein is CASSIVETEQFF. The rearrangement uses TRBV19 and TRBJ2-1; D ambiguous. Between the trimmed V and J ends, which lost 1 base and 9 bases, there was a span of 7 bases. The CDR3 is 12 amino acids. Germline V gene sequence: CDR1 LNHDA, CDR2 SQIVND (reference sequence).

The table lists this clonotype with many counts. The genes are TRBV6-5 and TRBJ2-5; D is tentatively TRBD1 or TRBD2 (6 bases each). Trimming took off 0 bases at V and 0 bases at J, with 11 bases between the two ends. Germline V CDR1 and CDR2: MNHEY, SVGAGI. The CDR3 extends over 16 amino acids. CDR3: CASSYSKGDYQETQYF. For the CDR3, the DNA is TGTGCCAGCAGTTACTCGAAGGGGGACTACCAAGAGACCCAGTACTTC.

This clonotype was picked up a small number of times. CDR3 nucleotide sequence: TGCGCCAGCAGCCAAGAACGGGGGGACCCTGCCTACGAGCAGTACTTC. Translation gives CASSQERGDPAYEQYF. This sequence joins TRBV4-3 and TRBJ2-7; TRBD2 agrees at 7 bases. Germline loops: CDR1 LGHNA, CDR2 YSLEER. Trimming removed 0 bases from V and 2 bases from J; junction bases left unmatched: 7. The CDR3 has 16 residues.

The chain links TRBV7-9 to TRBJ2-5; 7 bases agree with TRBD2. With V trimmed by 4 bases and J by 5 bases, 7 bases remained unmatched. CDR1 is SEHNR and CDR2 is FQNEAQ in the germline V gene (reference sequence). CDR3 length equals 14 residues. The CDR3 sequence is CASSYPLAEETQYF. In nucleotides, the CDR3 is TGTGCCAGCAGCTACCCGCTAGCGGAGGAGACCCAGTACTTC.

V usage is TRBV7-9 and J usage is TRBJ2-1; D is perhaps TRBD1 or TRBD2 (6 bases each). V lost 8 bases and J lost 7, with 24 bases in between. Germline assignment: CDR1 SEHNR and CDR2 FQNEAQ (reference sequence). CDR3 length: 16 residues. CDR3 nucleotides: TGTGCCAGCGCCCCTCCTCGGGGGCGCATCATGAATGAGCAGTTCTTC. It codes for CASAPPRGRIMNEQFF.

The V gene is TRBV9, the J gene TRBJ2-1, with 14 bases matching TRBD2. V lost 2 bases to trimming and J lost 7 bases; unmatched junction nucleotides: 5. Looked up from germline, CDR1 is SGDLS and CDR2 is YYNGEE. There are 16 residues in the CDR3. The CDR3 sequence: CASSVRLAGGPNEQFF. In DNA form, the CDR3 reads TGTGCCAGCAGCGTGAGACTAGCGGGGGGGCCGAATGAGCAGTTCTTC.

The chain employs TRBV28 and TRBJ1-4, with unresolved D. The CDR3 consists of 14 residues. V was pared by 1 base and J by 0 bases, with 3 bases between. Germline V gene data show CDR1 as MDHEN and CDR2 as SYDVKM. CDR3 sequence (DNA): TGTGCCAGCAGTTTATTTACAACTAATGAAAAACTGTTTTTT. Its protein product is CASSLFTTNEKLFF. Full variable domain (missing parts from reference TRBV28 and TRBJ1-4): DVKVTQSSRYLVKRTGEKVFLECVQDMDHENMFWYRQDPGLGLRLIYFSYDVKMKEKGDIPEGYSVSREKKERFSLILESASTNQTSMYLCASSLFTTNEKLFFGSGTQLSVL.

The chain joins TRBV6-1 to TRBJ1-2; D not resolved. CDR1 MNHNS and CDR2 SASEGT come from the germline V gene. Trimming stripped 5 bases from V and 4 bases from J, with 14 bases between. The length of the CDR3 is 14 residues. The DNA of the CDR3 is TGTGCCAGCAGTCGAAGCAGGATCGCCTATGGCTACACCTTC. Protein: CASSRSRIAYGYTF.

This clonotype was seen a handful of times. The chain combines TRBV9 with TRBJ1-6; no definite D call. V was pared by 0 bases and J by 13 bases, with 14 bases between. The CDR3 sequence is 14 residues long. Germline V gene sequence: CDR1 SGDLS, CDR2 YYNGEE. CDR3 nucleotide sequence: TGTGCCAGCAGCGTAGCCGAGGCAGTCTTTCCCCTCCACTTT. This sequence encodes CASSVAEAVFPLHF.

This clonotype was seen more than once but under ten times. One junction end disagrees with the germline gene, perhaps due to a read error. The chain recombines TRBV19 with TRBJ1-5; 9 bases align to TRBD1. The germline V gene encodes CDR1 LNHDA and CDR2 SQIVND (reference sequence). This CDR3 comprises 11 residues. The CDR3 loop is CASSQGTGWNF. The CDR3 bases are TGTGCCAGTAGCCAAGGGACAGGGTGGAATTTT.

The CDR3 DNA reads as TGTGCCAGCAGTGAGGGACGGGGCCTTGAAAAACTGTTTTTT. This encodes CASSEGRGLEKLFF. V is TRBV2 and J is TRBJ1-4, with D maybe TRBD1 (5 bases). V was cut by 3 bases and J by 7 bases, with 12 bases left in between. Germline V lookup: CDR1 SNHLY, CDR2 FYNNEI. CDR3 length equals 14 residues.